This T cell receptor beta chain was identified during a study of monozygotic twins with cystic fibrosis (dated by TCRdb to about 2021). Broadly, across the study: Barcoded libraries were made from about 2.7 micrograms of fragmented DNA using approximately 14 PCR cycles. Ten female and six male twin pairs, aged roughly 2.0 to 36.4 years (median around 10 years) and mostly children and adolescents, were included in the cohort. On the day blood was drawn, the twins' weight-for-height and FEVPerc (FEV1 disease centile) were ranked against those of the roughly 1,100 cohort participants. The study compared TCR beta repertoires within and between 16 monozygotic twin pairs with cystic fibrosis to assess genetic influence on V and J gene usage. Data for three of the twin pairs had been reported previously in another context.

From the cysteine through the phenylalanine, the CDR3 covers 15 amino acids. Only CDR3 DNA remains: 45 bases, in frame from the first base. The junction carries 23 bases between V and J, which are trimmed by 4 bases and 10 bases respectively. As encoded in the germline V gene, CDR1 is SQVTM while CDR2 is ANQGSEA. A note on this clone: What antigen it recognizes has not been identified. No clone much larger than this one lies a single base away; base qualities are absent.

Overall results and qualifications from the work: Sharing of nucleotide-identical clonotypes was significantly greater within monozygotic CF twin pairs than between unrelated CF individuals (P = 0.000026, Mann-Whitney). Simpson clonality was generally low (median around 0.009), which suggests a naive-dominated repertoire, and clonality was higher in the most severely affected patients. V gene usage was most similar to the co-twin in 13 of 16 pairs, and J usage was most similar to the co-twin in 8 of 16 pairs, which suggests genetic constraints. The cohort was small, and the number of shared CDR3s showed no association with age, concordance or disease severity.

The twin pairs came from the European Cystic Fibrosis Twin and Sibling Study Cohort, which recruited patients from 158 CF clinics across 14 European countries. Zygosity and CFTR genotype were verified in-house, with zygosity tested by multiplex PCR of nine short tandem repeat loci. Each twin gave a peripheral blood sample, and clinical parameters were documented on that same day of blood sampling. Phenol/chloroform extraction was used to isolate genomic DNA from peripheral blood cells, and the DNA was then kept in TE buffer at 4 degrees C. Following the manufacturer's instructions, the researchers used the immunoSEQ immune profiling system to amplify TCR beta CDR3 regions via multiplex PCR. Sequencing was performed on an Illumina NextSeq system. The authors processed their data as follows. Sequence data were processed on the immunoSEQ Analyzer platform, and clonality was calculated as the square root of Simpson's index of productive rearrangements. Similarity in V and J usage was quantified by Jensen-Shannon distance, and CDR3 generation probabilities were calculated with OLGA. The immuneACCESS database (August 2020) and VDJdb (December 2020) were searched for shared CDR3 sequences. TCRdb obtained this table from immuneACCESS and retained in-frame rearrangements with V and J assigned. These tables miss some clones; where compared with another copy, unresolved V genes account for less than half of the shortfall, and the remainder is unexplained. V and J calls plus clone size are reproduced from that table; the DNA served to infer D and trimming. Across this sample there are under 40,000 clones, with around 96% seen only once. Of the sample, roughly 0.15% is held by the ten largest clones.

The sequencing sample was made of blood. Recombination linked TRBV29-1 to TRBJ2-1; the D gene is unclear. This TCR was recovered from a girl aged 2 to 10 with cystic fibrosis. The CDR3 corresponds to CSVVTLIARFWEQFF. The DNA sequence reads TGCAGCGTTGTAACCCTCATAGCTAGATTTTGGGAGCAGTTCTTC.